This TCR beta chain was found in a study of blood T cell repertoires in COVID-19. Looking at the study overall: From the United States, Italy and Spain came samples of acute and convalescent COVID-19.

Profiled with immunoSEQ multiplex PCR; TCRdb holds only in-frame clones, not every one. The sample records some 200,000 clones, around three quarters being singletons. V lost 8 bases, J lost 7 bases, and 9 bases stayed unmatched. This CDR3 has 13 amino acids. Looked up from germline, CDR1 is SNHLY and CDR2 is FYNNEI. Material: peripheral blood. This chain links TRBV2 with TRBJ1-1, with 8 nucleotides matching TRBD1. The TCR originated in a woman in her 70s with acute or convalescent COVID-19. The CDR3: CASLSTGGLEAFF. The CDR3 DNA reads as TGTGCCAGCCTCTCTACAGGGGGACTTGAAGCTTTCTTT.